This T cell receptor beta chain was retrieved from a study of cytomegalovirus exposure and HLA in healthy donors. The PCR had 60 Vbeta and 13 Jbeta primers. The assay was immunoSEQ multiplex PCR, and TCRdb's table has in-frame clones only and misses some. The data show some 200,000 clones, 80% to 85% seen once. Notes on this clone: The antigen remains undetermined.

Study-level points and caveats: Being indistinguishable, some V segments were excluded, TRBV6-2 and TRBV6-3 among them. Solely CMV serostatus was available to characterize immune exposure. Likely technical artifact: a cluster of highly shared sequence variants.

The CDR3 consists of 14 residues. V was clipped by 5 bases and J by 2 bases, with 12 bases between them. Per the germline V gene, CDR1 is LGHNA and CDR2 is YNFKEQ. This TCR was recovered from a woman aged 40 to 50 in good health and CMV-seronegative. J is TRBJ2-5 and V is TRBV4-2; tentative D call: TRBD1 (6 bases). The sequenced sample consisted of PBMCs. The CDR3 sequence: CASSEDSLQETQYF. DNA for the CDR3: TGTGCCAGCAGCGAGGACAGTCTTCAAGAGACCCAGTACTTC.